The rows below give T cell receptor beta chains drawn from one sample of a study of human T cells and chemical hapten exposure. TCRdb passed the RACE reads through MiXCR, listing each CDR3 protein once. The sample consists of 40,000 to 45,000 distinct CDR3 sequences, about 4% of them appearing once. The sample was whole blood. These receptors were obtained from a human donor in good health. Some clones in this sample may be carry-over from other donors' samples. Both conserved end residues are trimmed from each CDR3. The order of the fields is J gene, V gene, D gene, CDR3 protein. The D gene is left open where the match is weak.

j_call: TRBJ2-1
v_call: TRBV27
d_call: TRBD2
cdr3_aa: ASSSPGLAGGSDNEQF

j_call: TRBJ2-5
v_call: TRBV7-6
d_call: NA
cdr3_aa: ASSGSLKGIRETQY

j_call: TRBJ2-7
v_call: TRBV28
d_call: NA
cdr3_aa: ASTPDSPYEQY

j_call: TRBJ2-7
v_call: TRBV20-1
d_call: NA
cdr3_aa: SATNYEQY

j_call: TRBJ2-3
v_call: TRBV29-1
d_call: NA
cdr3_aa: SVDLLLKDTQY

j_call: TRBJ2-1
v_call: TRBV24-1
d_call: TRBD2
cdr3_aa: ATSDLPLAGYYNEQF

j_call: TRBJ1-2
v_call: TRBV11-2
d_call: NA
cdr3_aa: ASSLGRGTGNDGYT

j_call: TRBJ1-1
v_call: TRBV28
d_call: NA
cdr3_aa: ASSYQGEAF

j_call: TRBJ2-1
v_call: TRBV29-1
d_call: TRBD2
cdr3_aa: SVRAGGSYNEQF

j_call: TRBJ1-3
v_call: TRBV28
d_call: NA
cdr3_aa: ASKGGMITGNTIY

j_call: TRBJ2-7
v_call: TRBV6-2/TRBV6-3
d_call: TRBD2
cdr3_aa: ASSTSSGRSEQY

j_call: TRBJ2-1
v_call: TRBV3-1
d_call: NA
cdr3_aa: ASSHRAPGANEQF

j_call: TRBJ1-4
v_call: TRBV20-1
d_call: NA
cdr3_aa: SAQTIRGTGTNEKLF

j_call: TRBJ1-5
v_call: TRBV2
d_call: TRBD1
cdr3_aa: ASSRRQGKVQPQH

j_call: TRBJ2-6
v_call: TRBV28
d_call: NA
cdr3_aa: ASKSGTSGANVLT

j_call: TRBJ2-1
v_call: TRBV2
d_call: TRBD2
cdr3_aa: ASSDSPLAGTYNEQF

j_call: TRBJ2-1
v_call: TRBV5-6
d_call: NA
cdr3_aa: ASSWGAGGPIEQF

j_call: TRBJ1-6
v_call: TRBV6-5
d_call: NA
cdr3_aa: ASSYAAGPRVALH

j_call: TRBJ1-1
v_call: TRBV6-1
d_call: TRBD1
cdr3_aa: ASSEYRGDEAF

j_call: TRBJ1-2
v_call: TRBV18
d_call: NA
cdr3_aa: ASSPPTGYGYT

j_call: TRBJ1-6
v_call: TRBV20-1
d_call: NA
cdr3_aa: SASAQFNSPLH

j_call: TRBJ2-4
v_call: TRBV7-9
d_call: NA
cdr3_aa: ASSLARSDIQY

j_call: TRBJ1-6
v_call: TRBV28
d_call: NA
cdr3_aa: AHLPRGSYNSPLH

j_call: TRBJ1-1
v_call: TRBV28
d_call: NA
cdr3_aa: ASRLGRENEAF

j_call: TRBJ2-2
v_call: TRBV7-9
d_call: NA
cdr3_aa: ASSLVQGEETGELF

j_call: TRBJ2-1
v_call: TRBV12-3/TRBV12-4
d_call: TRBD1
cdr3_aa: ASSSPGQGGSNEQF

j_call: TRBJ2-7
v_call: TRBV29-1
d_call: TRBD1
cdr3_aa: SVEVGQGVNYEQY

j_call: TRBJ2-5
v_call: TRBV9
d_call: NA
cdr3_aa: ASSAPGLMQETQY

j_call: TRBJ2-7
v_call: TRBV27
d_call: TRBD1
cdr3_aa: ASSLSRDRGYYEQY

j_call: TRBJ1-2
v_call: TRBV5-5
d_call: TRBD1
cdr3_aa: ASSLVATGEGGYT

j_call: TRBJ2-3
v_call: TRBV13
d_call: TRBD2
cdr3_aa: ASSPPASGRESTDTQY

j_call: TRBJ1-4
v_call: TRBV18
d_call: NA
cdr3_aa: ASSRSGPTGEKLF

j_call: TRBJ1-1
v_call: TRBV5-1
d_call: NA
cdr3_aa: ASSFLTGQRESTEAF

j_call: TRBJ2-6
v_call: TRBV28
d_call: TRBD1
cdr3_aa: ASSPDRVGANVLT

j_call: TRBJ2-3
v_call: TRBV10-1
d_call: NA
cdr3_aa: ASSGTVTDTQY

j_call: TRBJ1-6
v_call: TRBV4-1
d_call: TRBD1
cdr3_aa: ASSQTTGGGFSPLH

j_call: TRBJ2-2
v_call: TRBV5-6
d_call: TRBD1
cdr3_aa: ASSWGDIRGYTGELF

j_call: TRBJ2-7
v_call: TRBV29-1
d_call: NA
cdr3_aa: SVEGGGGEQY

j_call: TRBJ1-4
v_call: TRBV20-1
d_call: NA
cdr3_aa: SARVGTGTRLF

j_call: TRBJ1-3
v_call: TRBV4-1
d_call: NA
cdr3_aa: ASSQDDLGTAGNTIY

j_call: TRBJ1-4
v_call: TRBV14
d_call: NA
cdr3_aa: ASSQDPGNEKLF

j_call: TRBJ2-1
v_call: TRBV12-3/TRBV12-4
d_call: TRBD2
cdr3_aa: ASEYSGGSYNEQF